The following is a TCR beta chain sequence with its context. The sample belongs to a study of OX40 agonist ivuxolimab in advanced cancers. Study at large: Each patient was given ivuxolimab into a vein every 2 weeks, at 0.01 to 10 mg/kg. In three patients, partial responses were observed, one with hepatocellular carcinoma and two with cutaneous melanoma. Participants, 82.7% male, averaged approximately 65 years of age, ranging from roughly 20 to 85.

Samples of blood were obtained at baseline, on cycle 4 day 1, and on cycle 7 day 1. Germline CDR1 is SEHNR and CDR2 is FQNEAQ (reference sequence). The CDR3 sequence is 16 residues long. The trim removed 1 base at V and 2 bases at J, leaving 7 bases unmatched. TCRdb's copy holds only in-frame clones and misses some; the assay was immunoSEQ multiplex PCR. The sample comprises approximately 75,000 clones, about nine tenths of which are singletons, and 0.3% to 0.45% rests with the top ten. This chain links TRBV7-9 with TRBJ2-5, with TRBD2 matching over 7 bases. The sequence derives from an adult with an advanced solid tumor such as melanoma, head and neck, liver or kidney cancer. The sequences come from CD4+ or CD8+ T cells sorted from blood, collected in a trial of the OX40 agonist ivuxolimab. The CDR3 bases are TGTGCCAGCAGCTTAGGAAGACTAGCAAGGCAAGAGACCCAGTACTTC. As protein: CASSLGRLARQETQYF.